This entry is about one T cell receptor beta chain. The data were obtained in a study of blood T cell repertoires in COVID-19. Clones were sequenced by immunoSEQ multiplex PCR, and TCRdb holds only the in-frame ones, with some missing. The sample carries around 150,000 clones, 70% to 90% recorded once. This receptor was identified in a man aged 65 to 79 with acute or convalescent COVID-19. The sample was peripheral blood.

The DNA for the CDR3 is TGTGCCAGCAGTTACGTCCTAGCGGGAGCCCAAGAGACCCAGTACTTC. It yields the protein CASSYVLAGAQETQYF. The chain combines TRBV6-2 or TRBV6-3 with TRBJ2-5; 10 positions agree with TRBD2. CDR1 MNHEY and CDR2 SVGEGT come from the germline V gene. This CDR3 spans 16 amino acids. V trimming: 2 bases; J trimming: 1 base; junction bases outside the gene matches: 4.